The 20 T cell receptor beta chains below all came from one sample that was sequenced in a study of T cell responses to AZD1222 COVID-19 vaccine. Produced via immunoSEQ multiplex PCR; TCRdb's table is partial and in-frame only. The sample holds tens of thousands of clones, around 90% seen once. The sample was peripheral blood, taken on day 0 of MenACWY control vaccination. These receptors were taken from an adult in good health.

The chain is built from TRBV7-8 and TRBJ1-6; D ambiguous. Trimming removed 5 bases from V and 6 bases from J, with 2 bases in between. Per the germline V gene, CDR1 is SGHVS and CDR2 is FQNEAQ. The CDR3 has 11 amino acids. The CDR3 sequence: CASSLNSPLHF. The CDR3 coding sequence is TGTGCCAGCAGCCTTAATTCACCCCTCCACTTT.

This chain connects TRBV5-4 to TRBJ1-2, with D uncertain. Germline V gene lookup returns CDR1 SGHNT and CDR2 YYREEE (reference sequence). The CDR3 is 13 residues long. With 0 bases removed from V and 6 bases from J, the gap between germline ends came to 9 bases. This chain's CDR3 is CASSLEDGNGYTF. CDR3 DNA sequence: TGTGCCAGCAGCTTGGAAGACGGGAATGGCTACACCTTC.

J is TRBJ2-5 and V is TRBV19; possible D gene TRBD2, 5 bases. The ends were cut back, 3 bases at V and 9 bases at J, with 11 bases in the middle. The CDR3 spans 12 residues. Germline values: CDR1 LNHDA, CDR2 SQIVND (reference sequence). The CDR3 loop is CASSIKHGAQYF. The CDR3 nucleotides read TGTGCCAGTAGTATTAAGCACGGGGCCCAGTACTTC.

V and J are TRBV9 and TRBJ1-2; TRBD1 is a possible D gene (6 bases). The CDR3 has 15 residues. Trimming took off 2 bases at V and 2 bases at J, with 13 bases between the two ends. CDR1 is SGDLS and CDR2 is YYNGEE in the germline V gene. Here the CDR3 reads CASSVTGLGNYGYTF. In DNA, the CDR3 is TGTGCCAGCAGCGTCACAGGGTTGGGGAACTATGGCTACACCTTC.

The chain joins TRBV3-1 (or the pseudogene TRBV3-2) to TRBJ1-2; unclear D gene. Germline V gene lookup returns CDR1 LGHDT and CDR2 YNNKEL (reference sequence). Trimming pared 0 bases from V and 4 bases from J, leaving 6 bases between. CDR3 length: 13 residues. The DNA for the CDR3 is TGTGCCAGCAGCCAAGAGGTTAGCTATGGCTACACCTTC. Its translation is CASSQEVSYGYTF.

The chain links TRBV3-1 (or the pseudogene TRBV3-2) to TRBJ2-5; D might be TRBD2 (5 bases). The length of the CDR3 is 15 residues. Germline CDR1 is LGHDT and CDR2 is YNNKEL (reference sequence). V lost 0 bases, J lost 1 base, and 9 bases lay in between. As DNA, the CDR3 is TGTGCCAGCAGCCAAGACAGCGGTCCCCAAGAGACCCAGTACTTC. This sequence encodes CASSQDSGPQETQYF.

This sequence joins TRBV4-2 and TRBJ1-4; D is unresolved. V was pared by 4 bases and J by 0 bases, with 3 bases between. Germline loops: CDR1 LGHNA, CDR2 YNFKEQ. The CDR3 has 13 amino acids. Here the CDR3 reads CASSLTTNEKLFF. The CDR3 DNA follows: TGTGCCAGCAGCCTGACAACTAATGAAAAACTGTTTTTT.

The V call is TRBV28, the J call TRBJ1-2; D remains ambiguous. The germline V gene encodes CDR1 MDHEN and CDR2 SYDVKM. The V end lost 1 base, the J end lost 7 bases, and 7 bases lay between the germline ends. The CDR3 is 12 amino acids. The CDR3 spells CASSLSGFGYTF. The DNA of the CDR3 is TGTGCCAGCAGTTTATCGGGGTTTGGCTACACCTTC.

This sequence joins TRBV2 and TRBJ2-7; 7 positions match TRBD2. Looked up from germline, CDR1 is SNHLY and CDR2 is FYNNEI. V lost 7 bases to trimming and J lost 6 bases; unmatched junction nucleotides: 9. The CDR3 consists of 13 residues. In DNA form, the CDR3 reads TGTGCCAGCAAGGGACGGTGGGAGGGCGAGCAGTACTTC. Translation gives CASKGRWEGEQYF.

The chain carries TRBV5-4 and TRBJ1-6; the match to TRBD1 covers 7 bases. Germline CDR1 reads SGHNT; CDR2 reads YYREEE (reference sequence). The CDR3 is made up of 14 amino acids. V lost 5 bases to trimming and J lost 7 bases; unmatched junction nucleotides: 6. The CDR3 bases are TGTGCCAGCAGGCGGGACAGCAAAAATTCACCCCTCCACTTT. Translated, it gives CASRRDSKNSPLHF.

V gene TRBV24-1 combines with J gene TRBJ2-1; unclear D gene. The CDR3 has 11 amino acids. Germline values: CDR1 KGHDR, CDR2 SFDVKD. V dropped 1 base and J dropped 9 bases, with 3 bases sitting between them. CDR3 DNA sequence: TGTGCCACCAGTGATTTCTCTGAGCAGTTCTTC. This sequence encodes CATSDFSEQFF.

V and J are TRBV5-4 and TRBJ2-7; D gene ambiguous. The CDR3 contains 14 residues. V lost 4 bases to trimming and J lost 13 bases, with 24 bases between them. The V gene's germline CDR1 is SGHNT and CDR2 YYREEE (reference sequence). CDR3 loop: CASSTSPPASPPYF. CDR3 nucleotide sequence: TGTGCCAGCAGCACCAGCCCCCCGGCGAGCCCCCCATACTTC.

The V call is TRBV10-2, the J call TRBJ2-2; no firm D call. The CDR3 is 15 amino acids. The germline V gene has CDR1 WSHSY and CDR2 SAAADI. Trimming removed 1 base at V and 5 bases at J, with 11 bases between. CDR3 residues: CASSELGSGTGELFF. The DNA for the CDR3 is TGCGCCAGCAGTGAGTTGGGCAGTGGAACCGGGGAGCTGTTTTTT.

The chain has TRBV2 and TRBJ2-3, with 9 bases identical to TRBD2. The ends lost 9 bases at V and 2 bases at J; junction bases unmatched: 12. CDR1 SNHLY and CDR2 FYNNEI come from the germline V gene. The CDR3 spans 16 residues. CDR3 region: CARKRAGGRPTDTQYF. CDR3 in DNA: TGTGCCAGGAAAAGAGCGGGGGGACGTCCCACAGATACGCAGTATTTT.

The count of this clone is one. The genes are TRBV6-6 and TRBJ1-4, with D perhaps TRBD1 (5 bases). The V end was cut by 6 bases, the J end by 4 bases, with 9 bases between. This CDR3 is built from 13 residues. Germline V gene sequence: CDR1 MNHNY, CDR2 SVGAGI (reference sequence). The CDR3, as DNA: TGTGCCAGCAGGTGGGGGAGTAATGAAAAACTGTTTTTT. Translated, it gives CASRWGSNEKLFF.

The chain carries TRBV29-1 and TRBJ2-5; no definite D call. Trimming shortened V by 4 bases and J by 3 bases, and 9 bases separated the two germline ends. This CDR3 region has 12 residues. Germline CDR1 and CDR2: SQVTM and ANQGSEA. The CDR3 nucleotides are TGCAGCGTTGCTCTAGTTGAAGAGACCCAGTACTTC. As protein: CSVALVEETQYF. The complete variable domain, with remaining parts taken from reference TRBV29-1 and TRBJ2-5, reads SAVISQKPSRDICQRGTSLTIQCQVDSQVTMMFWYRQQPGQSLTLIATANQGSEATYESGFVIDKFPISRPNLTFSTLTVSNMSPEDSSIYLCSVALVEETQYFGPGTRLLVL.

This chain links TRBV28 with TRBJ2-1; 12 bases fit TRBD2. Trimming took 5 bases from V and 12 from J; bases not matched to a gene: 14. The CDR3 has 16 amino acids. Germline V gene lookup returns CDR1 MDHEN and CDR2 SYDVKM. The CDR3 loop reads CASSHTSGGYLRGQFF. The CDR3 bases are TGTGCCAGCAGTCACACTAGCGGGGGGTACCTTAGGGGGCAGTTCTTC.

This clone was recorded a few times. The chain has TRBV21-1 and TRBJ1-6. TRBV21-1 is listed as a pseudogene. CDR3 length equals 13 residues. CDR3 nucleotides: TGTGCCAGCAGCAATCCCGAGACGTCACCCCTCCACTTT. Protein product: CASSNPETSPLHF.

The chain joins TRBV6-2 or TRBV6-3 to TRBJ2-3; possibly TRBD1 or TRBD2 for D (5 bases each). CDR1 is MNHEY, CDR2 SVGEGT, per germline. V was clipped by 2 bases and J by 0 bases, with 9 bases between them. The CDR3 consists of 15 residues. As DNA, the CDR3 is TGTGCCAGCAGTTACGAGGGGTCTAGCACAGATACGCAGTATTTT. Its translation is CASSYEGSSTDTQYF.

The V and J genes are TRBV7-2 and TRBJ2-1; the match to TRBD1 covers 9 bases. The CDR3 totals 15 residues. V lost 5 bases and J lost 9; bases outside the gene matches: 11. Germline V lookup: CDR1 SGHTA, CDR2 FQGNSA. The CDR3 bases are TGTGCCAGCAGCGCGACAGGGGGATATGCGGGTGAGCAGTTCTTC. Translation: CASSATGGYAGEQFF.